A single sample is the source of the 24 T cell receptor beta chains below, sequenced in a study of radiotherapy plus CTLA-4 blockade in lung cancer. Generated by immunoSEQ multiplex PCR, the TCRdb table keeps only in-frame clones and is missing some. Of tens of thousands of clones listed, about 77% are singletons. Material: peripheral blood, obtained from a patient treated with radiotherapy plus ipilimumab. The receptors stem from a human donor with non-small cell lung cancer whose response to radiotherapy plus ipilimumab could not be evaluated.

This rearrangement joins TRBV7-8 to TRBJ1-2; 7 bases are shared with TRBD1. The germline gives CDR1 SGHVS, CDR2 FQNEAQ. CDR3 length: 16 residues. J was trimmed by 4 bases and V by 1 base; bases with no gene match: 9. The chain's CDR3 is CASSLEPGQRIYGYTF. Written as DNA, the CDR3 is TGTGCCAGCAGCTTAGAACCGGGACAGCGCATCTATGGCTACACCTTC.

This sequence joins TRBV27 and TRBJ2-5, with TRBD1 identical over 7 bases. TRBJ2-7 explains the end of the DNA better; the J call may be wrong. The CDR3 is 13 residues long. Looked up from germline, CDR1 is MNHEY and CDR2 is SMNVEV (reference sequence). The CDR3 is CASSLGQSYEQYF. DNA of the CDR3: TGTGCCAGCAGTCTGGGACAGTCCTACGAGCAGTACTTC.

The chain recombines TRBV5-1 with TRBJ1-2; D is possibly TRBD1 (6 bases). With 4 bases removed from V and 3 bases from J, the gap between germline ends came to 13 bases. The CDR3 extends over 14 amino acids. Germline V gives CDR1 SGHRS, CDR2 YFSETQ. The CDR3 protein is CASSEMDSHYGYTF. CDR3 nucleotide sequence: TGCGCCAGCAGCGAGATGGACAGCCACTATGGCTACACCTTC.

This clone was recorded a few times. The chain has TRBV2 and TRBJ2-7, with 9 positions matching TRBD1. V gave up 9 bases and J gave up 4 bases; unmatched junction bases: 13. The CDR3 length is 15 residues. Germline CDR1 SNHLY, CDR2 FYNNEI. CDR3 in amino acids: CASTPMGQGRYEQYF. DNA for the CDR3: TGTGCCAGTACCCCCATGGGACAGGGCAGGTACGAGCAGTACTTC.

The V gene is TRBV7-8, the J gene TRBJ1-2; 7 positions agree with TRBD1. This CDR3 comprises 13 residues. In germline, CDR1 is SGHVS, CDR2 FQNEAQ. Trimming took 5 bases from V and 9 from J; bases not matched to a gene: 9. CDR3 sequence (DNA): TGTGCCAGCAGCCCCGGGACAGTTCTAAGCTACACCTTC. Its translation: CASSPGTVLSYTF.

This clone was detected only a few times. CDR3 DNA: TGTGCCTGGACTCTCGGACAGGGTAACACTGAAGCTTTCTTT. Its protein product is CAWTLGQGNTEAFF. The chain combines TRBV30 with TRBJ1-1, with TRBD1 identical over 8 bases. J lost 2 bases, V lost 4 bases, and 6 bases had no gene match. From germline, CDR1 is GTSNPN and CDR2 SVGIG (reference sequence). This CDR3 comprises 14 residues.

This chain connects TRBV19 to TRBJ2-5, with 7 bases that match TRBD1. CDR1 is LNHDA, CDR2 SQIVND, per germline (reference sequence). V shed 4 bases, J shed 1 base, and the junction held 3 bases outside the gene matches. The CDR3 loop spans 14 amino acids. This CDR3 is CASSTGQAQETQYF. CDR3 bases: TGTGCCAGTAGTACAGGACAGGCCCAAGAGACCCAGTACTTC.

This sequence joins TRBV28 and TRBJ1-2, with 8 bases fitting TRBD1. This CDR3 region has 15 residues. After removal of 5 bases from V and 4 bases from J, the junction contained 9 bases not matched to a gene. Germline V gene sequence: CDR1 MDHEN, CDR2 SYDVKM. In DNA form, the CDR3 reads TGTGCCAGCAGTCCGTGGGACAGGTGGGCCTATGGCTACACCTTC. Amino acids: CASSPWDRWAYGYTF.

Here the CDR3 DNA reads TGTGCCAGCATTGGCAGAATCTATGGCTACACCTTC. As protein: CASIGRIYGYTF. V gene TRBV28 combines with J gene TRBJ1-2; D ambiguous. V shed 7 bases and J shed 4 bases, with 10 bases lying between them. The germline gives CDR1 MDHEN, CDR2 SYDVKM. The CDR3 is 12 amino acids.

The V gene is TRBV7-2, the J gene TRBJ2-5; 14 nucleotides agree with TRBD2. CDR1 is SGHTA, CDR2 FQGNSA, per germline. J lost 3 bases, V lost 2 bases, and 2 bases had no gene match. This CDR3 has 16 residues. The CDR3 DNA reads as TGTGCCAGCAGCTTAATGGGACTAGCGGGGGAAGAGACCCAGTACTTC. Its translation is CASSLMGLAGEETQYF.

This clone was counted once. The CDR3 sequence: CSVSIDMSYEQYF. The CDR3 region has the DNA TGCAGCGTCTCCATCGACATGTCCTACGAGCAGTACTTC. The chain couples TRBV29-1 to TRBJ2-7; D not resolved. Germline CDR1 is SQVTM and CDR2 is ANQGSEA. This CDR3 comprises 13 residues. The germline V and J ends were trimmed by 6 bases and 1 base, with 13 bases remaining between them.

Only one count was recorded for this clone. The V gene is TRBV27, the J gene TRBJ2-7, with D tentatively TRBD2 (5 bases). CDR1 and CDR2 from the germline V gene are MNHEY and SMNVEV (reference sequence). V was trimmed by 6 bases and J by 3 bases, leaving 9 bases between them. The CDR3 is 12 amino acids. The CDR3 region has the DNA TGTGCCAGCAGGTCTAGCTTCTACGAGCAGTACTTC. Its protein is CASRSSFYEQYF.

The J gene is TRBJ2-5, the V gene TRBV15; 8 bases agree with TRBD2. Germline CDR1 is LNHNV and CDR2 is YYDKDF (reference sequence). V trimming: 0 bases; J trimming: 5 bases; junction bases outside the gene matches: 14. CDR3 length: 18 residues. The chain's CDR3 is CATSREVSGLVGGETQYF. The CDR3 region has the DNA TGTGCCACCAGCAGAGAGGTCTCGGGACTAGTGGGGGGGGAGACCCAGTACTTC.

V usage is TRBV6-1 and J usage is TRBJ1-1; 9 bases are a match to TRBD1. Germline V lookup: CDR1 MNHNS, CDR2 SASEGT. J lost 4 bases, V lost 4 bases, and 10 bases had no gene match. CDR3 length: 16 amino acids. The CDR3 spells CASSVGGQGRGTEAFF. For the CDR3, the DNA is TGTGCCAGCAGTGTAGGAGGACAGGGGCGCGGCACTGAAGCTTTCTTT.

This clone was seen only a few times. This chain connects TRBV6-5 to TRBJ2-2; 11 bases agree with TRBD1. The V segment lost 2 bases and the J segment 5 bases; nucleotides outside the gene matches: 4. The CDR3 loop spans 16 amino acids. Germline CDR1 is MNHEY and CDR2 is SVGAGI. CDR3 nucleotide sequence: TGTGCCAGCAGTTACGTCCGGGACAGGGGGACCGGGGAGCTGTTTTTT. Translation: CASSYVRDRGTGELFF.

V is TRBV19 and J is TRBJ2-3; D not certain. This CDR3 is built from 13 residues. V gave up 2 bases and J gave up 6 bases, with 9 bases separating them. CDR1 is LNHDA, CDR2 SQIVND, per germline (reference sequence). Written as DNA, the CDR3 is TGTGCCAGTAGTATATATGTAGAGGATACGCAGTATTTT. Amino acids: CASSIYVEDTQYF.

The rearrangement links TRBV7-9 to TRBJ2-7, with D possibly matching TRBD1 (6 bases). Germline CDR1 and CDR2: SEHNR and FQNEAQ (reference sequence). V was clipped by 3 bases and J by 3 bases, with 15 bases between them. The CDR3 contains 15 residues. DNA for the CDR3: TGTGCCAGCAGCTTGTGGTCAGGGGCCTACTACGAGCAGTACTTC. It codes for CASSLWSGAYYEQYF.

The chain combines TRBV2 with TRBJ2-1, with D hard to call. Germline V gives CDR1 SNHLY, CDR2 FYNNEI. This CDR3 has 13 amino acids. Deletions cut 4 bases from V and 8 bases from J, with 12 bases between. The CDR3 loop reads CASSGSPRDEQFF. Here the CDR3 DNA reads TGTGCCAGCAGTGGTTCCCCACGGGATGAGCAGTTCTTC.

This clone was picked up one time. V is TRBV7-9 and J is TRBJ2-2, with D perhaps matching TRBD2 (5 bases). With 1 base removed from V and 4 bases from J, the gap between germline ends came to 19 bases. The length of the CDR3 is 18 residues. CDR1 and CDR2 from the germline V gene are SEHNR and FQNEAQ (reference sequence). The CDR3 reads CASSLVGRALVGTGELFF. The CDR3 DNA is TGTGCCAGCAGCTTAGTCGGGCGGGCGCTAGTTGGCACCGGGGAGCTGTTTTTT.

This clone appeared once. V and J are TRBV28 and TRBJ1-1; D is unresolved. In germline, CDR1 is MDHEN, CDR2 SYDVKM. CDR3 size: 13 residues. The germline V and J ends were trimmed by 3 bases and 0 bases, with 5 bases remaining between them. CDR3 coding DNA: TGTGCCAGCAGTTTTACAGTGAACACTGAAGCTTTCTTT. Protein product: CASSFTVNTEAFF.

The chain uses TRBV18 and TRBJ2-1, with 7 nucleotides matching TRBD2. This CDR3 comprises 13 residues. In germline, CDR1 is KGHSH, CDR2 LQKENI. V lost 6 bases and J lost 10; bases outside the gene matches: 9. CDR3 residues: CASSPGGGSEQFF. The CDR3 bases are TGTGCCAGCTCCCCTGGAGGCGGGAGCGAGCAGTTCTTC.

The rearrangement uses TRBV5-4 and TRBJ2-3; 7 nucleotides match TRBD1. Germline V gene lookup returns CDR1 SGHNT and CDR2 YYREEE (reference sequence). CDR3 length: 15 residues. V gave up 4 bases and J gave up 1 base; unmatched junction bases: 6. In DNA form, the CDR3 reads TGTGCCAGCAGCAGACAGGGTTTGGGCACAGATACGCAGTATTTT. Protein product: CASSRQGLGTDTQYF.

The chain recombines TRBV4-3 with TRBJ1-3; D gene unclear. Trimming cost V 1 base and J 0 bases, with 7 bases left between them. Germline V CDR1 and CDR2: LGHNA, YSLEER. CDR3 length: 15 amino acids. This chain's CDR3 is CASSQGTGSGNTIYF. DNA of the CDR3: TGCGCCAGCAGCCAAGGAACCGGCTCTGGAAACACCATATATTTT.

This chain connects TRBV9 to TRBJ2-3; 7 bases line up with TRBD2. Germline V lookup: CDR1 SGDLS, CDR2 YYNGEE. CDR3 length: 14 amino acids. V was clipped by 4 bases and J by 10 bases; unmatched bases: 12. In nucleotides, the CDR3 is TGTGCCAGCAGCCCTTCTGCTGGGAGGGCCCCGCAGTATTTT. Protein sequence: CASSPSAGRAPQYF. Filled out from reference TRBV9 and TRBJ2-3, the complete variable domain reads DSGVTQTPKHLITATGQRVTLRCSPRSGDLSVYWYQQSLDQGLQFLIQYYNGEERAKGNILERFSAQQFPDLHSELNLSSLELGDSALYFCASSPSAGRAPQYFGPGTRLTVL.